This paragraph covers one T cell receptor beta chain sequence. The target antigen is unknown. The donors were part of the validation cohort of over a hundred subjects. That cohort was separate from the first cohort, which comprised 700 or so subjects. This entry comes from a study of cytomegalovirus exposure and HLA in healthy donors. Study context: A subsequent analysis stated that the 120 validation repertoires were run on the same platform as the approximately 700 first-cohort repertoires.

In germline, CDR1 is MNHNS, CDR2 SASEGT. This CDR3 region has 16 residues. V lost 3 bases, J lost 4 bases, and 16 bases lay in between. Regarding the study as a whole: Most TCR sequences proved rare, with some public TCRs found in many donors. A list of 164 TCR beta chains associated with cytomegalovirus was given.

Sequencing was performed with immunoSEQ multiplex PCR; in TCRdb, only in-frame clones are kept and a portion is missing. Counted here are under 250,000 clones, 75% to 95% occurring once; the ten biggest clones make up 0.8% to 1.2%. Sequenced input: PBMCs. This chain uses TRBV6-1 with TRBJ1-5; D not resolved. This TCR came from a woman between 18 and 29 years old in good health and CMV-seronegative. The CDR3 bases are TGTGCCAGCAGTGAGGAGAAACCTTCCTGGAATCAGCCCCAGCATTTT. This encodes CASSEEKPSWNQPQHF.